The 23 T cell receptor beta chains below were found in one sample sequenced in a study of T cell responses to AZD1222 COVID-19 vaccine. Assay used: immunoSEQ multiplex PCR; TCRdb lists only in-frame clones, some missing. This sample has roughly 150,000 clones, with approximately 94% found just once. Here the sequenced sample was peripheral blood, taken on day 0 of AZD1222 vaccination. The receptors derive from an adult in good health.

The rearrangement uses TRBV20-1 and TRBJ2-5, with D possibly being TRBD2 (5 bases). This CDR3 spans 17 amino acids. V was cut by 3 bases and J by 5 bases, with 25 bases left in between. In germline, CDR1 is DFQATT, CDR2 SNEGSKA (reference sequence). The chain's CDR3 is CSASRVAGHSWRETQYF. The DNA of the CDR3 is TGCAGTGCTAGTAGGGTCGCGGGCCATAGCTGGAGGGAGACCCAGTACTTC.

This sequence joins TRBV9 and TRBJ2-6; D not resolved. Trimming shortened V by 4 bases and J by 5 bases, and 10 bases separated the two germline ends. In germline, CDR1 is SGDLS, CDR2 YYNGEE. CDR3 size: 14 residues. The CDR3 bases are TGTGCCAGCAGCCCCGAGACGCGGGCCAACGTCCTGACTTTC. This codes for CASSPETRANVLTF.

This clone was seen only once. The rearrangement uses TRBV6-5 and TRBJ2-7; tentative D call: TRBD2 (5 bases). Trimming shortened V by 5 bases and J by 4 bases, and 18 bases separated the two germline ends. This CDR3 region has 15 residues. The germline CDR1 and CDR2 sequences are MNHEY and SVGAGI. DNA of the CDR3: TGTGCCAGCAGTCCTACTACTAGTGTGGGATACGAGCAGTACTTC. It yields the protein CASSPTTSVGYEQYF.

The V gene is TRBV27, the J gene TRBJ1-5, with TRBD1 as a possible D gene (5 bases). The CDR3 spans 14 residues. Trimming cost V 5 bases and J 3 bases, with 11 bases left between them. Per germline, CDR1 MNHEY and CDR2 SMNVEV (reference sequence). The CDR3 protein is CASSPTVTNQPQHF. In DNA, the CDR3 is TGTGCCAGCAGTCCGACAGTCACCAATCAGCCCCAGCATTTT.

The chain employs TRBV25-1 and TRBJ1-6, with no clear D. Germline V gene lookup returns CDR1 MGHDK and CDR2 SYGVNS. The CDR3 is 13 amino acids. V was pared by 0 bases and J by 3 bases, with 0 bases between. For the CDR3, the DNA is TGTGCCAGCAGTGAATACTATAATTCACCCCTCCACTTT. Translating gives CASSEYYNSPLHF.

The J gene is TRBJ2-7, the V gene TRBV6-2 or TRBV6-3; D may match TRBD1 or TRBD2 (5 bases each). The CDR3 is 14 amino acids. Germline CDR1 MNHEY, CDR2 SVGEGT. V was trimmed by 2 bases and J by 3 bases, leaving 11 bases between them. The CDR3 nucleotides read TGTGCCAGCAGTTACCTTGGGGACGACTACGAGCAGTACTTC. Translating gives CASSYLGDDYEQYF.

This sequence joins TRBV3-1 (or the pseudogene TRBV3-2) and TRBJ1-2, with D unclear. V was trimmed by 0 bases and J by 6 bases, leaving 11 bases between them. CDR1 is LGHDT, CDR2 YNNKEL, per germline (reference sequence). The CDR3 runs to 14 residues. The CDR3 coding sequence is TGTGCCAGCAGCCAAGATCCAGTTATAGATGGCTACACCTTC. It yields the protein CASSQDPVIDGYTF.

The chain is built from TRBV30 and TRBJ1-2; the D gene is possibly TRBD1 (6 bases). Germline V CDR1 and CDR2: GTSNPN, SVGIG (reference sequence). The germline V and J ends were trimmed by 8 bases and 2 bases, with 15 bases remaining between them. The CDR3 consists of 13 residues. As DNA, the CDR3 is TGTGCCGGAGTGGGGGCACCCAACTATGGCTACACCTTC. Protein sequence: CAGVGAPNYGYTF.

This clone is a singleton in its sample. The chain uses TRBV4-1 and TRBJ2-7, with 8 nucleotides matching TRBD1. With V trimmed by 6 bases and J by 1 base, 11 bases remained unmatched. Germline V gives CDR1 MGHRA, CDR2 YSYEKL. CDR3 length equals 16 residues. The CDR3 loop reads CASSLAGTGGSYEQYF. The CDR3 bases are TGCGCCAGCAGTCTTGCCGGGACAGGTGGATCCTACGAGCAGTACTTC.

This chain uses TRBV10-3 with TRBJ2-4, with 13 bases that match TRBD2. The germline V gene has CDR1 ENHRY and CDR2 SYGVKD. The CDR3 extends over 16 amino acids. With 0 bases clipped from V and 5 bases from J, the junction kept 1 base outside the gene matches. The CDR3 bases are TGTGCCATCAGTGAGTCTGGACTAGCGGGGGAAAACATTCAGTACTTC. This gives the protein CAISESGLAGENIQYF.

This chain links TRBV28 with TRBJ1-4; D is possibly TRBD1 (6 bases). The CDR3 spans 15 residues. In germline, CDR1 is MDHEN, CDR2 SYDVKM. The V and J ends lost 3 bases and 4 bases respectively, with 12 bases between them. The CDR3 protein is CASSLVQGRNEKLFF. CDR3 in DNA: TGTGCCAGCAGTTTGGTACAGGGCCGTAATGAAAAACTGTTTTTT.

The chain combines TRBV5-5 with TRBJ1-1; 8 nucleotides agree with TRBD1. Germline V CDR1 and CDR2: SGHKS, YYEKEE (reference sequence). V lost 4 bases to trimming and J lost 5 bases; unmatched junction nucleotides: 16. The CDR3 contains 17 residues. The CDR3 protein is CASSQDRVGKGGTEAFF. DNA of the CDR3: TGTGCCAGCAGCCAGGACAGGGTGGGTAAGGGGGGAACTGAAGCTTTCTTT.

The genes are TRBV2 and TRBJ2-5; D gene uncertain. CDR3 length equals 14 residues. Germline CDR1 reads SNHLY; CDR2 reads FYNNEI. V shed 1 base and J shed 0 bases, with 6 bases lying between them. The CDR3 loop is CASSEVLYQETQYF. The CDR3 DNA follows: TGTGCCAGCAGTGAAGTGTTGTACCAAGAGACCCAGTACTTC.

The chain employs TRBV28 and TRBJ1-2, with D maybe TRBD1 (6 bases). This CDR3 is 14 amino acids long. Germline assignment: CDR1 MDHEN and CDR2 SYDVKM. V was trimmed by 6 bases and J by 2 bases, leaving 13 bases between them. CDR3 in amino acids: CASSLGGRNYGYTF. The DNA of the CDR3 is TGTGCCAGCAGCCTGGGGGGGCGGAACTATGGCTACACCTTC.

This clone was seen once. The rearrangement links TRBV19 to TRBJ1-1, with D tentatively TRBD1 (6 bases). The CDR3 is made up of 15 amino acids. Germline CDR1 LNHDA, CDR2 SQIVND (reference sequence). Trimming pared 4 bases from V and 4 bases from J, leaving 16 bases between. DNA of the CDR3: TGTGCCAGTAGTACCGAGGGGGGCGCGGGCACTGAAGCTTTCTTT. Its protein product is CASSTEGGAGTEAFF.

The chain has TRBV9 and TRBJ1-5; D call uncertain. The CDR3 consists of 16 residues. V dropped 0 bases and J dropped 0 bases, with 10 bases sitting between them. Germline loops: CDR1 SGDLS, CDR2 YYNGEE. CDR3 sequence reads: CASSVEGEPSNQPQHF. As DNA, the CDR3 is TGTGCCAGCAGCGTAGAGGGAGAGCCTAGCAATCAGCCCCAGCATTTT.

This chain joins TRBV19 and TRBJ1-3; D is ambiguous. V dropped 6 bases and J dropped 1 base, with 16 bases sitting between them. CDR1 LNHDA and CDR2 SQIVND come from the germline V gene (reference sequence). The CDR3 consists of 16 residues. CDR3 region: CASRTWVGDSGNTIYF. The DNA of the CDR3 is TGTGCCAGTAGGACATGGGTCGGTGATTCTGGAAACACCATATATTTT.

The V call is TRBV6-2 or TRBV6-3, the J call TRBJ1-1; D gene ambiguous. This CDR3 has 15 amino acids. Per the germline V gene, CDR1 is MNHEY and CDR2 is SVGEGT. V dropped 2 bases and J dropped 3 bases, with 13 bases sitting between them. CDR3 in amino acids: CASSYAAASYTEAFF. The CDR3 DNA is TGTGCCAGCAGTTACGCGGCAGCCTCCTACACTGAAGCTTTCTTT.

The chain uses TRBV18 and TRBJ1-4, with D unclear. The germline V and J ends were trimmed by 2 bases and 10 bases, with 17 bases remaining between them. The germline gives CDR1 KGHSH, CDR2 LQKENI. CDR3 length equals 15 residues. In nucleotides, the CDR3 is TGTGCCAGCTCACCAGTAGGAGATCCTGGCGGAAAACTGTTTTTT. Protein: CASSPVGDPGGKLFF.

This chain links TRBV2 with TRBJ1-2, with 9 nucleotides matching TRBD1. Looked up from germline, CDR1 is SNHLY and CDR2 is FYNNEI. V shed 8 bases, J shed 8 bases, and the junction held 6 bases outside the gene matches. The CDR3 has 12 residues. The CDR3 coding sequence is TGTGCCAGCCAGACAGGGGGATTCGGCTACACCTTC. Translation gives CASQTGGFGYTF.

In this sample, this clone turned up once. CDR3 residues: CASSLNGGANEQYF. For the CDR3, the DNA is TGTGCCAGCAGCTTAAACGGGGGGGCGAACGAGCAGTACTTC. This chain uses TRBV7-3 with TRBJ2-7; TRBD2 agrees at 8 bases. Germline lookup yields CDR1 SGHTA and CDR2 FQGTGA. There are 14 residues in the CDR3. Unmatched junction bases numbered 4, after V lost 1 base and J lost 5 bases.

The CDR3 nucleotides are TGTGCCAGCAGCGACCAGGTGGCGGGGGATACGCAGTATTTT. This translates into CASSDQVAGDTQYF. V is TRBV27 and J is TRBJ2-3; D may be TRBD2 (6 bases). CDR1 and CDR2 from the germline V gene are MNHEY and SMNVEV (reference sequence). V lost 6 bases and J 6 bases, leaving 16 bases between the germline ends. This CDR3 region has 14 residues.

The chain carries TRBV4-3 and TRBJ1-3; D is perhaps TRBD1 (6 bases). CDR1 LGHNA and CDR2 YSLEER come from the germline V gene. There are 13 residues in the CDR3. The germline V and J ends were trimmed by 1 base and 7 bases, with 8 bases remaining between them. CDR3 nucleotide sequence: TGCGCCAGCAGCCAAGGGACAGCTAACACCATATATTTT. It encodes CASSQGTANTIYF.